The subject of this entry is one T cell receptor (beta chain). As yet, its antigen is unknown. This sample stems from a study of cytomegalovirus exposure and HLA in healthy donors. Overall study findings and caveats: It was reportedly the case that the classifier diagnosed cytomegalovirus status with high specificity and sensitivity. TCR clusters originating in the first cohort tended to co-occur in the roughly 120 validation repertoires, according to a later analysis.

Only in-frame clones appear in the TCRdb table, and some are missing; sequencing was by immunoSEQ multiplex PCR. The sample yields 50,000 to 65,000 clones, roughly 95% seen once. The receptor comes from a woman under 30 in good health and CMV-seronegative. Sequencing was carried out using PBMCs.

The CDR3 loop reads CAISDGQHYEQYF. Written as DNA, the CDR3 is TGTGCCATCAGTGATGGCCAACACTACGAGCAGTACTTC. This chain joins TRBV10-3 and TRBJ2-7; D remains ambiguous. The CDR3 runs to 13 residues. V lost 3 bases and J lost 3, with 9 bases in between. Germline lookup yields CDR1 ENHRY and CDR2 SYGVKD.